The 26 T cell receptor beta chains reported below all come from one sample, sequenced in a study of blood T cell repertoires in COVID-19. Sequencing was performed with immunoSEQ multiplex PCR; in TCRdb, only in-frame clones are kept and a portion is missing. This sample yields approximately 70,000 clones, of which more than 85% are seen a single time; over 10% belongs to the top ten. Material for sequencing was peripheral blood. The receptors stem from a human donor with active COVID-19. The donor label of this sample is uncertain.

The table lists this clone with a count of one. The chain carries TRBV19 and TRBJ2-5; the match to TRBD2 covers 8 bases. Per germline, CDR1 LNHDA and CDR2 SQIVND (reference sequence). CDR3 length: 13 amino acids. V dropped 3 bases and J dropped 3; count of bases not matched to a gene: 0. The CDR3: CASSIGGEETQYF. In DNA form, the CDR3 reads TGTGCCAGTAGTATCGGGGGGGAAGAGACCCAGTACTTC. The whole variable domain, filled in from reference TRBV19 and TRBJ2-5, reads DGGITQSPKYLFRKEGQNVTLSCEQNLNHDAMYWYRQDPGQGLRLIYYSQIVNDFQKGDIAEGYSVSREKKESFPLTVTSAQKNPTAFYLCASSIGGEETQYFGPGTRLLVL.

This clone was counted once. The chain employs TRBV29-1 and TRBJ1-1; weak D call: TRBD1 (5 bases). Per germline, CDR1 SQVTM and CDR2 ANQGSEA. The V and J ends lost 6 bases and 3 bases respectively, with 14 bases between them. The CDR3 is 13 residues long. The CDR3 protein is CSVLTGIDTEAFF. CDR3 coding DNA: TGCAGCGTCCTAACAGGTATCGACACTGAAGCTTTCTTT.

J is TRBJ1-2 and V is TRBV6-6; the D is unclear. The V end lost 0 bases, the J end lost 4 bases, and 12 bases lay between the germline ends. This CDR3 has 15 amino acids. CDR1 is MNHNY and CDR2 is SVGAGI in the germline V gene (reference sequence). In nucleotides, the CDR3 is TGTGCCAGCAGTTACTCGAGGCCGGGAGGCTATGGCTACACCTTC. Its translation is CASSYSRPGGYGYTF.

The chain couples TRBV27 to TRBJ1-1; no clear D gene. The V gene lost 5 bases and the J gene lost 6 bases, with 16 bases spanning the gap. This CDR3 is built from 14 residues. Germline V gives CDR1 MNHEY, CDR2 SMNVEV (reference sequence). The CDR3 loop is CASSPIGEAAEAFF. The CDR3 DNA reads as TGTGCCAGCAGTCCCATTGGGGAGGCCGCTGAAGCTTTCTTT.

Only one count was recorded for this clone. The genes are TRBV6-6 and TRBJ2-1; 9 nucleotides agree with TRBD1. The CDR3 has 14 amino acids. Germline loops: CDR1 MNHNY, CDR2 SVGAGI (reference sequence). The V and J ends lost 5 bases and 7 bases, in that order; junction bases with no gene match: 6. CDR3 sequence: CASSIGTGNNEQFF. In nucleotides, the CDR3 is TGTGCCAGCAGTATAGGGACAGGGAATAATGAGCAGTTCTTC.

V and J are TRBV3-1 (or the pseudogene TRBV3-2) and TRBJ1-2; D is possibly TRBD1 (6 bases). V was pared by 3 bases and J by 12 bases, with 14 bases between. Germline V gene lookup returns CDR1 LGHDT and CDR2 YNNKEL (reference sequence). CDR3 size: 12 residues. CDR3 DNA: TGTGCCAGCAGCCATGGAGCTCAGGGGAACACCTTC. Translation: CASSHGAQGNTF.

As DNA, the CDR3 is TGTGCCAGCAGCGGAGACAGGTATAGCAATCAGCCCCAGCATTTT. Protein sequence: CASSGDRYSNQPQHF. The chain joins TRBV9 to TRBJ1-5, with a weak D call TRBD1 (6 bases). Germline V lookup: CDR1 SGDLS, CDR2 YYNGEE. CDR3 length equals 15 residues. The V and J ends lost 3 bases and 0 bases respectively, with 10 bases between them.

The chain has TRBV19 and TRBJ2-7; TRBD1 matches 7 bases. This CDR3 is built from 14 residues. The trim removed 6 bases at V and 1 base at J, leaving 6 bases unmatched. Germline CDR1 and CDR2: LNHDA and SQIVND (reference sequence). CDR3 in amino acids: CASSRTGDSYEQYF. The CDR3 region has the DNA TGTGCCAGTAGCCGGACAGGAGATTCCTACGAGCAGTACTTC.

This sequence joins TRBV5-5 and TRBJ2-7; D possibly corresponds to TRBD2 (5 bases). The germline V gene encodes CDR1 SGHKS and CDR2 YYEKEE (reference sequence). This CDR3 has 12 amino acids. V dropped 4 bases and J dropped 7 bases, with 12 bases sitting between them. The DNA of the CDR3 is TGTGCCAGCAGCCGGGAAACCTGGGAGCAGTACTTC. Residues: CASSRETWEQYF.

The rearrangement uses TRBV5-4 and TRBJ2-3; D unresolved. The V gene lost 1 base and the J gene lost 0 bases, with 6 bases spanning the gap. CDR1 SGHNT and CDR2 YYREEE come from the germline V gene (reference sequence). The CDR3 spans 14 residues. In DNA, the CDR3 is TGTGCCAGCAGCTTGCAAGCGAGCACAGATACGCAGTATTTT. Protein: CASSLQASTDTQYF.

The chain carries TRBV7-8 and TRBJ2-7; TRBD2 aligns across 9 bases. Germline CDR1 reads SGHVS; CDR2 reads FQNEAQ. The CDR3 sequence is 15 residues long. The ends lost 4 bases at V and 0 bases at J; junction bases unmatched: 4. As DNA, the CDR3 is TGTGCCAGCAGCTCGACTAGCGGAGGCTCCTACGAGCAGTACTTC. As protein: CASSSTSGGSYEQYF.

This chain connects TRBV28 to TRBJ2-5; no clear D. Germline V gives CDR1 MDHEN, CDR2 SYDVKM. Trimming stripped 2 bases from V and 3 bases from J, with 7 bases between. The CDR3 contains 13 residues. The CDR3 DNA sequence: TGTGCCAGCAGTTTAGTCGGTGAAGAGACCCAGTACTTC. It is translated as CASSLVGEETQYF.

The V gene is TRBV19, the J gene TRBJ2-3; 10 bases line up with TRBD2. V gave up 3 bases and J gave up 4 bases; unmatched junction bases: 1. Looked up from germline, CDR1 is LNHDA and CDR2 is SQIVND (reference sequence). This CDR3 is built from 14 residues. The CDR3 is CASSMGTSADTQYF. CDR3 coding DNA: TGTGCCAGTAGTATGGGGACTAGCGCAGATACGCAGTATTTT.

The chain has TRBV28 and TRBJ1-2, with 10 bases lining up with TRBD1. V lost 6 bases to trimming and J lost 5 bases; unmatched junction nucleotides: 3. CDR1 and CDR2 (germline): MDHEN, SYDVKM. The CDR3 sequence is 13 residues long. CDR3 region: CASRGQGIYGYTF. In DNA form, the CDR3 reads TGTGCCAGCAGGGGACAGGGGATTTATGGCTACACCTTC.

The chain employs TRBV3-1 (or the pseudogene TRBV3-2) and TRBJ1-1, with TRBD1 matching 8 bases. Germline CDR1 is LGHDT and CDR2 is YNNKEL (reference sequence). CDR3 length: 14 residues. The V segment lost 4 bases and the J segment 7 bases; nucleotides outside the gene matches: 8. Here the CDR3 reads CASSRNPGGGEAFF. The CDR3, as DNA: TGTGCCAGCAGCCGTAACCCAGGGGGCGGTGAAGCTTTCTTT.

The V and J genes are TRBV9 and TRBJ2-3; 10 nucleotides match TRBD2. CDR1 is SGDLS, CDR2 YYNGEE, per germline. V was clipped by 4 bases and J by 3 bases; unmatched bases: 14. There are 18 residues in the CDR3. The CDR3: CASSPTRSGRMETDTQYF. CDR3 coding DNA: TGTGCCAGCAGCCCCACACGTAGCGGGAGGATGGAGACAGATACGCAGTATTTT.

This sequence joins TRBV4-3 and TRBJ2-1; D not certain. The germline V gene has CDR1 LGHNA and CDR2 YSLEER. This CDR3 region has 16 residues. Trimming left V 1 base short and J 0 bases short, with 10 bases between. This CDR3 is CASSQGRPSSYNEQFF. The CDR3 coding sequence is TGCGCCAGCAGCCAAGGGCGGCCTAGCTCCTACAATGAGCAGTTCTTC.

The genes are TRBV6-5 and TRBJ2-5; 12 positions match TRBD2. Trimming removed 4 bases from V and 4 bases from J; junction bases left unmatched: 4. This CDR3 has 15 residues. Germline V gives CDR1 MNHEY, CDR2 SVGAGI. CDR3 nucleotides: TGTGCCAGCAGTTCACTAGCGGGAGGAGGAGAGACCCAGTACTTC. Translated, it gives CASSSLAGGGETQYF.

The chain recombines TRBV7-8 with TRBJ2-2; D is unclear. The CDR3 sequence is 12 residues long. Trimming stripped 4 bases from V and 3 bases from J, with 3 bases between. Germline V CDR1 and CDR2: SGHVS, FQNEAQ. CDR3 in amino acids: CASSSYTGELFF. The DNA of the CDR3 is TGTGCCAGCAGCTCTTACACCGGGGAGCTGTTTTTT.

The V and J genes are TRBV2 and TRBJ2-2, with 7 bases lining up with TRBD1. The CDR3 is made up of 14 amino acids. The V gene end was trimmed by 4 bases and the J gene end by 5 bases; junction bases not matched to a gene: 4. Germline lookup yields CDR1 SNHLY and CDR2 FYNNEI. The CDR3 coding sequence is TGTGCCAGCAGTGTTGGCAGGGGGACCGGGGAGCTGTTTTTT. Its protein is CASSVGRGTGELFF.

This chain links TRBV19 with TRBJ2-7, with 11 nucleotides matching TRBD1. Germline V gene sequence: CDR1 LNHDA, CDR2 SQIVND (reference sequence). Trimming cost V 5 bases and J 2 bases; bases outside gene matches: 2. The CDR3 length is 14 residues. CDR3 region: CASSGTGGPYEQYF. In DNA, the CDR3 is TGTGCCAGTAGTGGGACAGGGGGTCCCTACGAGCAGTACTTC.

This rearrangement joins TRBV7-9 to TRBJ2-7; 10 bases are a match to TRBD1. The CDR3 is 15 residues long. After removal of 5 bases from V and 2 bases from J, the junction contained 6 bases not matched to a gene. The germline gives CDR1 SEHNR, CDR2 FQNEAQ (reference sequence). CDR3 residues: CASSATGTGAYEQYF. The CDR3 DNA reads as TGTGCCAGCAGCGCTACCGGGACAGGGGCCTACGAGCAGTACTTC.

This chain links TRBV27 with TRBJ1-1; no clear D. Germline V gene data show CDR1 as MNHEY and CDR2 as SMNVEV (reference sequence). The CDR3 spans 14 residues. Between the trimmed V and J ends, which lost 2 bases and 0 bases, there was a span of 7 bases. The CDR3 bases are TGTGCCAGCAGTTTAGAGGGCATGAACACTGAAGCTTTCTTT. This codes for CASSLEGMNTEAFF.

This chain links TRBV27 with TRBJ1-5; tentative D call: TRBD1 (6 bases). Germline V gene lookup returns CDR1 MNHEY and CDR2 SMNVEV (reference sequence). The CDR3 length is 14 residues. Trimming cost V 5 bases and J 3 bases, with 11 bases left between them. CDR3 loop: CASSTTGNNQPQHF. DNA for the CDR3: TGTGCCAGCAGTACAACAGGGAACAATCAGCCCCAGCATTTT.

The V and J genes are TRBV24-1 and TRBJ2-5; TRBD1 aligns across 10 bases. The CDR3 is made up of 14 amino acids. Trimming at V came to 5 bases and at J to 4 bases, leaving 3 bases not matched to a gene. The germline CDR1 and CDR2 sequences are KGHDR and SFDVKD. This CDR3 reads CATSAGTGAETQYF. For the CDR3, the DNA is TGTGCCACCAGTGCCGGGACAGGGGCAGAGACCCAGTACTTC.

The V gene is TRBV28, the J gene TRBJ2-3; D ambiguous. The CDR3 has 14 amino acids. Germline CDR1 and CDR2: MDHEN and SYDVKM. V was shortened by 6 bases and J by 0 bases, with 10 bases between the two germline ends. CDR3 sequence (DNA): TGTGCCAGCAGCTCGACTCTGAGCACAGATACGCAGTATTTT. It encodes CASSSTLSTDTQYF. Based on the CDR3 plus reference TRBV28 and TRBJ2-3, the full variable domain is DVKVTQSSRYLVKRTGEKVFLECVQDMDHENMFWYRQDPGLGLRLIYFSYDVKMKEKGDIPEGYSVSREKKERFSLILESASTNQTSMYLCASSSTLSTDTQYFGPGTRLTVL.